Described below is a single TCR beta chain sequence and its context. From germline, CDR1 is LGHNA and CDR2 YSLEER. The CDR3 contains 13 residues. V was clipped by 4 bases and J by 4 bases; unmatched bases: 2. This record belongs to a study of control samples from healthy donors and cancer patients. Some clones are missing from TCRdb's copy, which holds only in-frame ones; the method was immunoSEQ multiplex PCR. The sample holds about 140,000 clones, roughly 92% seen once. The V gene is TRBV4-3, the J gene TRBJ2-3; 7 nucleotides line up with TRBD1. Sequencing was performed on blood. This sequence was found in a man aged 35 to 55 in good health. DNA for the CDR3: TGCGCCAGCAGCCCGACAGGGCCAGATACGCAGTATTTT. This gives the protein CASSPTGPDTQYF.